The T cell receptor (beta chain) under discussion was sequenced for a study of blood T cell repertoires in COVID-19. Overall study: Acute and convalescent COVID-19 samples came from the United States, Italy and Spain.

In the authors' workflow: Amplified reference gene primers provided the basis for estimating nucleated cell counts. The repertoire was sequenced with immunoSEQ multiplex PCR; TCRdb's copy has only in-frame clones and lacks some. That table supplies the V and J calls and clone size; D and trimming were determined from the DNA. The repertoire holds about 150,000 clones, with 84% as singletons. The CDR3 totals 15 residues. Germline lookup yields CDR1 MNHNY and CDR2 SVGAGI (reference sequence). V lost 8 bases to trimming and J lost 6 bases; unmatched junction nucleotides: 11. This receptor was identified in a man between 65 and 85 years old with acute or convalescent COVID-19. Sequenced input: peripheral blood. The chain uses TRBV6-6 and TRBJ1-5; 9 bases align to TRBD1. The CDR3 nucleotides read TGTGCCAGCCGCCACAGGGGGCAGGGCGCTCAGCCCCAGCATTTT. Protein: CASRHRGQGAQPQHF.